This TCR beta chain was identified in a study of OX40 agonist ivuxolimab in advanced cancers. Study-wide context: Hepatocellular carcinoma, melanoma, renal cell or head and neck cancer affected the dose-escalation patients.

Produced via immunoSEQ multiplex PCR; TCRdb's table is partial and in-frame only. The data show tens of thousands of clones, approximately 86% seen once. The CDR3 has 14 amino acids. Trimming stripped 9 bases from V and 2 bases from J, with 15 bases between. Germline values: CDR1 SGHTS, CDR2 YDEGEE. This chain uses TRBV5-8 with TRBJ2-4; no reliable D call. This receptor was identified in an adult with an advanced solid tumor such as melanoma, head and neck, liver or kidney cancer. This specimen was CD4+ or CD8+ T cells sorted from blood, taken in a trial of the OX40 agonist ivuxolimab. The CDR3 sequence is CATPDELTKNIQYF. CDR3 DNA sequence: TGTGCCACCCCCGACGAATTAACCAAAAACATTCAGTACTTC.